These 25 T cell receptor beta chains came from one sample sequenced in a study of cytomegalovirus exposure and HLA in healthy donors. The protocol was immunoSEQ multiplex PCR, while the TCRdb copy is restricted to in-frame clones and leaves out a portion. The table has over 250,000 clones, about nine tenths seen once. Sequenced material: PBMCs. The receptors originated from a young woman in good health and CMV-seropositive.

The chain employs TRBV27 and TRBJ2-3, with 16 bases lining up with TRBD2. V lost 3 bases to trimming and J lost 6 bases; unmatched junction nucleotides: 15. From germline, CDR1 is MNHEY and CDR2 SMNVEV (reference sequence). There are 20 residues in the CDR3. The CDR3 reads CASSFLVPGLAGGPEDTQYF. For the CDR3, the DNA is TGTGCCAGCAGTTTCCTCGTCCCGGGACTAGCGGGGGGGCCAGAGGATACGCAGTATTTT.

The chain combines TRBV19 with TRBJ1-5; 8 bases line up with TRBD1. Unmatched junction bases numbered 3, after V lost 1 base and J lost 4 bases. Per the germline V gene, CDR1 is LNHDA and CDR2 is SQIVND (reference sequence). The CDR3 runs 15 residues. The CDR3 region is CASSIGQGPNQPQHF. Here the CDR3 DNA reads TGTGCCAGTAGTATAGGACAGGGGCCTAATCAGCCCCAGCATTTT.

The chain joins TRBV19 to TRBJ1-2; TRBD1 matches 10 bases. CDR1 and CDR2 from the germline V gene are LNHDA and SQIVND (reference sequence). The trim removed 7 bases at V and 7 bases at J, leaving 12 bases unmatched. CDR3 length: 15 amino acids. The CDR3 protein is CASTSRTGGSGGYTF. In nucleotides, the CDR3 is TGTGCCAGTACCTCCCGGACAGGGGGATCGGGTGGCTACACCTTC.

The chain's CDR3 is CASSLYGVQQYEQYF. Here the CDR3 DNA reads TGTGCCAGCAGTTTATACGGGGTACAGCAATACGAGCAGTACTTC. The V call is TRBV27, the J call TRBJ2-7; D might be TRBD2 (5 bases). CDR3 length: 15 residues. The germline gives CDR1 MNHEY, CDR2 SMNVEV (reference sequence). V shed 1 base and J shed 4 bases, with 14 bases lying between them.

The rearrangement uses TRBV10-3 and TRBJ2-7; 7 nucleotides match TRBD1. Trimming at V came to 3 bases and at J to 3 bases, leaving 8 bases not matched to a gene. Germline V gene data show CDR1 as ENHRY and CDR2 as SYGVKD. The CDR3 totals 15 residues. The CDR3 bases are TGTGCCATCAGTGACTCCTCCGGGACAGTCTACGAGCAGTACTTC. Translating it yields CAISDSSGTVYEQYF.

The chain couples TRBV5-1 to TRBJ2-2; 10 nucleotides match TRBD1. The CDR3 is 15 amino acids. J was trimmed by 4 bases and V by 1 base; bases with no gene match: 1. Germline CDR1 SGHRS, CDR2 YFSETQ. CDR3 amino acids: CASSLRDRGTGELFF. CDR3 DNA: TGCGCCAGCAGCTTGAGGGACAGGGGCACCGGGGAGCTGTTTTTT.

The rearrangement links TRBV6-1 to TRBJ2-7, with 9 bases matching TRBD1. With 6 bases clipped from V and 4 bases from J, the junction kept 7 bases outside the gene matches. The CDR3 runs 14 residues. Germline V CDR1 and CDR2: MNHNS, SASEGT. CDR3 nucleotide sequence: TGTGCCAGCAGCCAAAGGACAGGGGTATACGAGCAGTACTTC. It codes for CASSQRTGVYEQYF.

In DNA, the CDR3 is TGTGCCAGCAGCGTACAAAACACAGGGACCTATGGCTACACCTTC. Protein: CASSVQNTGTYGYTF. The chain combines TRBV9 with TRBJ1-2, with D possibly matching TRBD1 (6 bases). Germline V lookup: CDR1 SGDLS, CDR2 YYNGEE. Deletions cut 1 base from V and 4 bases from J, with 14 bases between. This CDR3 contains 15 residues.

Only one count was recorded for this clone. The rearrangement joins TRBV28 to TRBJ2-1, with TRBD2 as a possible D gene (5 bases). Trimming shortened V by 3 bases and J by 2 bases, and 8 bases separated the two germline ends. CDR3 length: 14 amino acids. The germline V gene encodes CDR1 MDHEN and CDR2 SYDVKM. The DNA for the CDR3 is TGTGCCAGCAGTTTTCCGGGGACCTACAATGAGCAGTTCTTC. Translation: CASSFPGTYNEQFF.

The gene calls are TRBV13 and TRBJ2-2; 11 bases line up with TRBD2. This CDR3 spans 18 amino acids. The V gene's germline CDR1 is PRHDT and CDR2 FYEKMQ (reference sequence). J was trimmed by 3 bases and V by 1 base; bases with no gene match: 7. The CDR3: CASSLASGLADYTGELFF. The CDR3 DNA reads TGTGCCAGCAGCTTAGCCTCGGGACTAGCGGACTACACCGGGGAGCTGTTTTTT.

The J gene is TRBJ2-7, the V gene TRBV4-3, with D possibly being TRBD1 or TRBD2 (5 bases each). This CDR3 spans 17 amino acids. Trimming stripped 0 bases from V and 3 bases from J, with 18 bases between. CDR1 is LGHNA, CDR2 YSLEER, per germline. The CDR3 loop reads CASSQDHQRDGSYEQYF. The CDR3 DNA reads TGCGCCAGCAGCCAAGATCATCAAAGGGACGGAAGCTACGAGCAGTACTTC.

This clone was seen a few times. The chain joins TRBV19 to TRBJ1-5; 8 bases fit TRBD1. The junction had 9 bases not matched to a gene; V was cut back by 4 bases and J by 4 bases. This CDR3 comprises 16 residues. CDR1 LNHDA and CDR2 SQIVND come from the germline V gene (reference sequence). The CDR3 sequence: CASSRGDRGANQPQHF. In nucleotides, the CDR3 is TGTGCCAGTAGTAGAGGAGACAGGGGAGCAAATCAGCCCCAGCATTTT. The full variable domain, completed using reference TRBV19 and TRBJ1-5, is DGGITQSPKYLFRKEGQNVTLSCEQNLNHDAMYWYRQDPGQGLRLIYYSQIVNDFQKGDIAEGYSVSREKKESFPLTVTSAQKNPTAFYLCASSRGDRGANQPQHFGDGTRLSIL.

This sequence joins TRBV28 and TRBJ1-2; D possibly corresponds to TRBD1 (6 bases). The CDR3 sequence is 14 residues long. V gave up 3 bases and J gave up 14 bases, with 22 bases separating them. Germline CDR1 MDHEN, CDR2 SYDVKM. The CDR3 DNA sequence: TGTGCCAGCAGTTTGGGGACTGGGGGCTTGGGGTCTACCTTC. It is translated as CASSLGTGGLGSTF.

This sequence joins TRBV19 and TRBJ2-7; TRBD1 matches at 8 bases. This CDR3 has 15 amino acids. The ends lost 7 bases at V and 0 bases at J; junction bases unmatched: 8. Germline CDR1 LNHDA, CDR2 SQIVND (reference sequence). The CDR3 here is CASNPGTGSSYEQYF. Here the CDR3 DNA reads TGTGCCAGTAATCCCGGGACAGGATCCTCCTACGAGCAGTACTTC. The whole variable domain, filled in from reference TRBV19 and TRBJ2-7, reads DGGITQSPKYLFRKEGQNVTLSCEQNLNHDAMYWYRQDPGQGLRLIYYSQIVNDFQKGDIAEGYSVSREKKESFPLTVTSAQKNPTAFYLCASNPGTGSSYEQYFGPGTRLTVT.

The CDR3 DNA follows: TGTGCCAGCAGCATAACAGGGACGGGCACAGATACGCAGTATTTT. The encoded protein is CASSITGTGTDTQYF. V and J are TRBV5-4 and TRBJ2-3; perhaps TRBD1 as D (6 bases). Germline CDR1 reads SGHNT; CDR2 reads YYREEE (reference sequence). Trimming cost V 4 bases and J 1 base, with 13 bases left between them. The CDR3 is 15 residues long.

J is TRBJ1-4 and V is TRBV6-1, with D uncertain. The CDR3 covers 13 residues. V was clipped by 7 bases and J by 0 bases, with 6 bases between them. Germline-derived CDR1 and CDR2 are MNHNS and SASEGT. CDR3 in amino acids: CASIGSTNEKLFF. CDR3 coding DNA: TGTGCCAGCATCGGATCAACTAATGAAAAACTGTTTTTT.

The chain uses TRBV27 and TRBJ2-1, with a possible D match to TRBD2 (6 bases). Germline CDR1 MNHEY, CDR2 SMNVEV (reference sequence). Trimming pared 2 bases from V and 4 bases from J, leaving 12 bases between. This CDR3 contains 15 residues. The CDR3 protein is CASSLGSGLYNEQFF. DNA for the CDR3: TGTGCCAGCAGTTTAGGGTCGGGACTTTACAATGAGCAGTTCTTC.

The chain employs TRBV5-4 and TRBJ2-7; D is perhaps TRBD1 (6 bases). The CDR3 consists of 16 residues. The germline V and J ends were trimmed by 4 bases and 6 bases, with 23 bases remaining between them. Germline V gene data show CDR1 as SGHNT and CDR2 as YYREEE (reference sequence). In DNA form, the CDR3 reads TGTGCCAGCAGCCCCTCACCCGGGACAAGGGTGGTCGAGCAGTACTTC. This translates into CASSPSPGTRVVEQYF.

The chain joins TRBV5-1 to TRBJ2-7; maybe TRBD2 (5 bases). The CDR3 consists of 12 residues. V was cut by 2 bases and J by 5 bases, with 8 bases left in between. Germline values: CDR1 SGHRS, CDR2 YFSETQ. As DNA, the CDR3 is TGCGCCAGCAGCTTCCGGGGAGACGAGCAGTACTTC. It translates to CASSFRGDEQYF.

The genes are TRBV19 and TRBJ2-3, with 9 bases matching TRBD2. V shed 3 bases and J 8 bases; nucleotides not matched to a gene: 12. Germline CDR1 and CDR2: LNHDA and SQIVND (reference sequence). The CDR3 has 16 amino acids. As DNA, the CDR3 is TGTGCCAGTAGTATCCCTTATAGCGGGAGTCGTGGTACGCAGTATTTT. Protein product: CASSIPYSGSRGTQYF.

CDR3 residues: CASSLDSVGTGNTIYF. CDR3 DNA sequence: TGCGCCAGCAGCTTGGACAGTGTGGGCACTGGAAACACCATATATTTT. The rearrangement links TRBV5-1 to TRBJ1-3; no clear D. There are 16 residues in the CDR3. V lost 0 bases, J lost 2 bases, and 12 bases lay in between. Germline V gene data show CDR1 as SGHRS and CDR2 as YFSETQ.

This chain connects TRBV6-6 to TRBJ1-1; D is unclear. Trimming left V 6 bases short and J 1 base short, with 9 bases between. CDR3 length equals 13 residues. Germline loops: CDR1 MNHNY, CDR2 SVGAGI (reference sequence). The chain's CDR3 is CASRTDGNTEAFF. The DNA for the CDR3 is TGTGCCAGCAGAACGGACGGGAACACTGAAGCTTTCTTT.

V usage is TRBV5-6 and J usage is TRBJ2-2, with D possibly being TRBD1 (5 bases). In germline, CDR1 is SGHDT, CDR2 YYEEEE. Trimming took 2 bases from V and 5 from J, leaving 7 bases between them. This CDR3 region has 13 residues. This chain's CDR3 is CASSLGATGELFF. The CDR3 bases are TGTGCCAGCAGCTTAGGGGCGACCGGGGAGCTGTTTTTT.

The chain uses TRBV18 and TRBJ1-3, with D perhaps TRBD1 (6 bases). The germline V and J ends were trimmed by 5 bases and 0 bases, with 20 bases remaining between them. The CDR3 contains 18 residues. CDR1 is KGHSH, CDR2 LQKENI, per germline. In DNA, the CDR3 is TGTGCCAGCTCATCAGTTAGACAGGCCGTCGTCTCTGGAAACACCATATATTTT. Protein product: CASSSVRQAVVSGNTIYF.

V usage is TRBV2 and J usage is TRBJ2-2; D is undetermined. The CDR3 loop spans 16 amino acids. Deletions cut 3 bases from V and 0 bases from J, with 11 bases between. In germline, CDR1 is SNHLY, CDR2 FYNNEI. The CDR3 region is CASSDVVGANTGELFF. CDR3 DNA sequence: TGTGCCAGCAGTGACGTTGTCGGAGCGAACACCGGGGAGCTGTTTTTT.